The subject of this entry is one T cell receptor (beta chain). Its specificity is not known. CDR3 size: 14 residues. The germline CDR1 and CDR2 sequences are MGHDK and SYGVNS. With 2 bases removed from V and 8 bases from J, the gap between germline ends came to 15 bases. These data belong to a study of T cell responses to AZD1222 COVID-19 vaccine. Overall study results and limits: Unmutated variant regions are reportedly targeted by nearly half of spike-specific TCRs. Among the donors, most were white British and more were female, and clonal diversity was possibly underestimated. Sampling that yielded the repertoires occurred only after the peak T cell response.

The assay was immunoSEQ multiplex PCR, and TCRdb's table has in-frame clones only and misses some. The sample holds 130,000 to 150,000 clones, approximately 88% seen once. The rearrangement joins TRBV25-1 to TRBJ1-2; D gene ambiguous. Specimen: peripheral blood, collected on day 0 of AZD1222 vaccination. This TCR was recovered from an adult in good health. CDR3 nucleotide sequence: TGTGCCAGCAGTGAACGAAGGGCTCAAGGGGGCTACACCTTC. Translation gives CASSERRAQGGYTF.